This entry features one T cell receptor (beta chain) sequence. The sample is drawn from a study of blood T cell repertoires in COVID-19. Original analysis: Nucleated cell number was recorded as an estimate derived from reference gene primer amplification. The method was immunoSEQ multiplex PCR; TCRdb's version includes in-frame clones alone and lacks a portion of them. V, J and clone size are those of that table, while D and trimming were read from the DNA. The sample lists over 200,000 clones, 65% to 90% occurring once. The TCR sequence derives from a woman aged 45 to 65 with acute COVID-19. The sequencing sample was made of PBMCs or T cells enriched from blood (not recorded which).

In DNA, the CDR3 is TGTGCCAGCAGCAAAGGGGGGGGACAGGGCTTTCAGCCCCAGCATTTT. This gives the protein CASSKGGGQGFQPQHF. The V and J genes are TRBV21-1 and TRBJ1-5; the table's D call, TRBD1, has no DNA check behind it. TRBV21-1 is tagged as a pseudogene. CDR3 length: 16 amino acids.